The subject of this entry is one TCR beta chain. Its antigen remains unidentified. No clone much larger than this one lies a single base away; base qualities are absent. The data originate from a study of blood T cell repertoires in COVID-19 (dated by TCRdb to between 2020 and 2021). In terms of the full investigation: Samples covering the acute and convalescent phases of COVID-19 were provided by collaborators in the United States, Italy and Spain. The sample metadata nearly always contained a de-identified subject ID, COVID-19 status, age in years and sex. The material from the prospective study consisted of cDNA or gDNA derived from T cells, B-cell-depleted T cells, or PBMCs. The repertoires were made available in a free public database intended to serve as a resource for research on the immune response to SARS-CoV-2. Where HLA class I and class II types were available, the types were taken from metadata supplied by the sample provider, not from assay-based typing. Samples came from the ongoing ImmuneRACE study (first 160 participants) plus 1,254 subjects from 6 global collaborators. Subjects who had been exposed to COVID-19, were actively infected with it, or had recovered from it provided the deeply sampled blood TCRbeta repertoires that made up the dataset. Points the paper makes about the study in general: How much clinical and demographic metadata was included differed by source and by participant, and the metadata was provided uncurated.

In the prospective study, participants were 18 to 89 years old, resided in 24 geographic areas of the United States, and were enrolled through a virtual design. In the prospective study, participants were assigned to cohorts based on the clinical history participants reported in a screening survey and a study questionnaire. For ImmuneRACE Cohort 3, a participant was defined as recovered based on two consecutive negative NP/OP PCR tests, clearance by a healthcare professional, or resolution of symptoms. In the prospective study, mobile phlebotomists collected whole blood, serum and a nasopharyngeal or oropharyngeal swab from each participant. Over an approximately 2-month period, participants in the prospective study had the option of providing additional blood draws and questionnaires. Before DNA extraction, prospective study blood samples were shipped either frozen or at room temperature. The immunoSEQ Assay, a bias-controlled multiplex PCR, was used to amplify TCRbeta CDR3 regions from genomic DNA. From the authors' description of their analysis: The number of nucleated cells in each sample was estimated by amplification of reference gene primers within the assay. To quantify the absolute abundance of each unique TCRbeta CDR3 rearrangement, sequence reads were collapsed and filtered. For each sample, productive Simpson clonality was calculated as the square root of Simpson's diversity index over productive rearrangements. Sourced from immuneACCESS, this table was stored by TCRdb with only in-frame sequences that have V and J called. A share of the clones is absent; for the studies checked, an unresolved V gene accounts for under half, and the remainder has no known explanation. V, J and clone size derive from that table, while D and trimming were established from the DNA sequence. The sample contains 250,000 to 350,000 clones, approximately 85% of them found a single time. In total, the top ten clones hold approximately 4% of the sample.

Sequences SGHNT (CDR1) and YYREEE (CDR2) are obtained from the germline V gene (reference sequence). Reading from cysteine to phenylalanine, the CDR3 counts 16 amino acids. CDR3 DNA is the only sequence kept; it has 48 bases, read in frame from the first base. After removal of 4 bases from V and 3 bases from J, the junction retains 10 bases not matched to a gene. This receptor was taken from a woman under 40 who had recovered from COVID-19. The source material was PBMCs or T cells enriched from blood (not recorded which). The sequence is built from TRBV5-4 and TRBJ1-3, and TRBD1 matches 7 of the central bases. The CDR3 reads CASSRWDSYIGNTIYF. The DNA sequence is as follows: TGTGCCAGCAGCCGCTGGGACAGCTATATTGGAAACACCATATATTTT.